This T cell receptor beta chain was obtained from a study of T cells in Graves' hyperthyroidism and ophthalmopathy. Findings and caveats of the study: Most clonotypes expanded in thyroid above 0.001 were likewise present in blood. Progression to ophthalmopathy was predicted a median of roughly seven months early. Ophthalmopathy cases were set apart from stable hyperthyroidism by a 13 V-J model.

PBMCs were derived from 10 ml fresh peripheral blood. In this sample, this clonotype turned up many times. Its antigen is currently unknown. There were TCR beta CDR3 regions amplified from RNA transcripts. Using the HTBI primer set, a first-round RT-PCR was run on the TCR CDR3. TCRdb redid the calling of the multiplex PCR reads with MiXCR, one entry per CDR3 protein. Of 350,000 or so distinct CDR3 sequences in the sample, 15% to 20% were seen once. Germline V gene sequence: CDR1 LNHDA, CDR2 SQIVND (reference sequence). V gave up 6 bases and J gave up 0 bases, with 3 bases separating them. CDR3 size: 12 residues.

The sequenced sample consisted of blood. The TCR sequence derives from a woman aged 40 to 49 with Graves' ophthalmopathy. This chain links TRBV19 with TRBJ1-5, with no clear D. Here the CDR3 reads CASRASNQPQHF. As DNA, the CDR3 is TGTGCCAGTAGGGCTAGCAATCAGCCCCAGCATTTT.